The 31 T cell receptor beta chains below all came from one sample that was sequenced in a study of post-analysis software for immune sequencing data. Unique molecular identifiers featured in each of the TCR beta cDNA libraries. Each CDR3 protein gets one entry after TCRdb re-called the PCR reads with MiXCR. The sample lists roughly 540,000 distinct CDR3 sequences, around 31% occurring once. Regarding the study as a whole: About five TRBV segments were more frequent in patients than controls; TRBV5-6, TRBV5-1 and TRBV20-1 belonged to this group.

These receptors' antigens are unknown. Sequencing input: blood. These receptors all come from a girl aged 2-17 years with multiple sclerosis.

This clonotype has just a few counts. The genes are TRBV28 and TRBJ2-5; 12 bases fit TRBD1. V gave up 5 bases and J gave up 5 bases; unmatched junction bases: 15. Germline V gene lookup returns CDR1 MDHEN and CDR2 SYDVKM. This CDR3 spans 18 amino acids. CDR3 sequence reads: CASSPYLRDRGRRETQYF. The CDR3 region has the DNA TGTGCCAGCAGTCCCTACCTCCGGGACAGGGGGCGCCGGGAGACCCAGTACTTC.

This clonotype has more than one count but fewer than ten. V and J are TRBV10-1 and TRBJ2-5; 9 bases are shared with TRBD2. The CDR3 is made up of 15 amino acids. After removal of 3 bases from V and 0 bases from J, the junction contained 2 bases not matched to a gene. Germline V CDR1 and CDR2: WNHNN, SYGVQD (reference sequence). As DNA, the CDR3 is TGCGCCAGCAGTGACATAGCGGGGGACCAAGAGACCCAGTACTTC. The encoded protein is CASSDIAGDQETQYF.

This clonotype was seen a handful of times. This chain links TRBV6-6 with TRBJ2-5, with 12 nucleotides matching TRBD2. Germline assignment: CDR1 MNHNY and CDR2 SVGAGI (reference sequence). V was clipped by 3 bases and J by 3 bases; unmatched bases: 2. The CDR3 covers 15 residues. CDR3 amino acids: CASSYASGGEETQYF. CDR3 nucleotide sequence: TGTGCCAGCAGTTATGCTAGCGGGGGGGAAGAGACCCAGTACTTC.

This clonotype was detected a few times. The chain uses TRBV21-1 and TRBJ2-7; TRBD1, the D gene given by the table, was not confirmed from the DNA. TRBV21-1 is a listed pseudogene. The CDR3 is made up of 14 amino acids. Here the CDR3 reads CASSGRDRPYEQYF. DNA for the CDR3: TGTGCCAGCAGCGGGAGGGACAGGCCATACGAGCAGTACTTC.

The genes are TRBV6-6 and TRBJ2-2; D gene ambiguous. V lost 5 bases and J 6 bases, leaving 7 bases between the germline ends. This CDR3 is built from 12 residues. Germline V lookup: CDR1 MNHNY, CDR2 SVGAGI (reference sequence). DNA for the CDR3: TGTGCCAGCAGTGGGAAATCCGGGGAGCTGTTTTTT. Encoded protein: CASSGKSGELFF.

This chain connects TRBV20-1 to TRBJ1-4; possible D gene TRBD1, 6 bases. The V and J ends lost 2 bases and 3 bases respectively, with 10 bases between them. CDR1 and CDR2 from the germline V gene are DFQATT and SNEGSKA (reference sequence). The CDR3 spans 14 residues. Written as DNA, the CDR3 is TGCAGTGCTAGAAGGGGGAGATCTAATGAAAAACTGTTTTTT. It encodes CSARRGRSNEKLFF.

This clonotype was counted a single time. The chain joins TRBV20-1 to TRBJ2-5, with D unresolved. Germline CDR1 reads DFQATT; CDR2 reads SNEGSKA (reference sequence). This CDR3 comprises 13 residues. V lost 2 bases to trimming and J lost 2 bases, with 9 bases between them. CDR3 nucleotides: TGCAGTGCTAGAAGCCAGGTACAAGAGACCCAGTACTTC. This gives the protein CSARSQVQETQYF.

The DNA of the CDR3 is TGTGCCAGCAGCCCCCTATGGACAGATACGCAGTATTTT. Its protein is CASSPLWTDTQYF. The rearrangement joins TRBV14 to TRBJ2-3; D unresolved. CDR3 length: 13 amino acids. The V gene lost 4 bases and the J gene lost 3 bases, with 8 bases spanning the gap. The germline CDR1 and CDR2 sequences are SGHDN and FVKESK.

The chain joins TRBV9 to TRBJ2-1; 8 bases fit TRBD1. The CDR3 is 16 residues long. Germline V CDR1 and CDR2: SGDLS, YYNGEE. V trimming: 3 bases; J trimming: 4 bases; junction bases outside the gene matches: 9. The CDR3 is CASSATSGQGYNEQFF. The CDR3, as DNA: TGTGCCAGCAGCGCAACTTCCGGACAGGGATACAATGAGCAGTTCTTC.

This clonotype has ten or more counts. The chain is built from TRBV20-1 and TRBJ2-7; the D gene could be TRBD1 or TRBD2 (7 bases each). Germline CDR1 and CDR2: DFQATT and SNEGSKA (reference sequence). This CDR3 spans 15 amino acids. V was cut by 4 bases and J by 2 bases, with 18 bases left in between. The DNA of the CDR3 is TGCAGTGCTACCCAACCGCAGGGGGGGGCCTACGAGCAGTACTTC. This codes for CSATQPQGGAYEQYF.

The chain has TRBV6-5 and TRBJ2-3; 13 bases agree with TRBD2. Germline CDR1 is MNHEY and CDR2 is SVGAGI. The CDR3 extends over 16 amino acids. J lost 2 bases, V lost 5 bases, and 4 bases had no gene match. CDR3 in DNA: TGTGCCAGCAGTCCAGGGACTAGCGGGGTCACAGATACGCAGTATTTT. It yields the protein CASSPGTSGVTDTQYF.

DNA of the CDR3: TGTGCCAGCAGCGGCCCCGAATACGCTGAAGCTTTCTTT. It specifies CASSGPEYAEAFF. This chain connects TRBV7-9 to TRBJ1-1; D uncertain. CDR3 length equals 13 residues. V shed 5 bases and J shed 6 bases, with 13 bases lying between them. Germline CDR1 SEHNR, CDR2 FQNEAQ (reference sequence).

This rearrangement joins TRBV6-1 to TRBJ1-4; D unclear. The germline CDR1 and CDR2 sequences are MNHNS and SASEGT. Trimming stripped 1 base from V and 7 bases from J, with 10 bases between. This CDR3 comprises 14 residues. CDR3 protein: CASSEDGYLEKLFF. The CDR3 region has the DNA TGTGCCAGCAGTGAAGACGGCTATCTTGAAAAACTGTTTTTT.

The chain couples TRBV20-1 to TRBJ2-3; no clear D gene. The length of the CDR3 is 13 residues. The germline gives CDR1 DFQATT, CDR2 SNEGSKA (reference sequence). The V end lost 1 base, the J end lost 14 bases, and 19 bases lay between the germline ends. The CDR3 sequence is CSARATSFYGLYF. For the CDR3, the DNA is TGCAGTGCTAGAGCCACCAGCTTCTATGGCCTGTATTTT.

This clonotype appeared many times. This chain links TRBV20-1 with TRBJ2-5; the match to TRBD2 covers 8 bases. Trimming at V came to 0 bases and at J to 4 bases, leaving 7 bases not matched to a gene. The CDR3 contains 15 residues. In germline, CDR1 is DFQATT, CDR2 SNEGSKA (reference sequence). The CDR3 DNA reads as TGCAGTGCTAGAGAGTGGACTAGCTTTGGAGAGACCCAGTACTTC. It encodes CSAREWTSFGETQYF.

This clonotype was seen a few times. The chain carries TRBV12-3 or TRBV12-4 and TRBJ2-7; no firm D call. The CDR3 runs to 15 residues. V shed 7 bases and J shed 3 bases, with 19 bases lying between them. Here the CDR3 reads CASTPRLRNDYEQYF. Here the CDR3 DNA reads TGTGCCAGCACCCCGCGACTCCGGAATGACTACGAGCAGTACTTC.

The V and J genes are TRBV6-1 and TRBJ2-3; D not certain. V lost 3 bases and J 4 bases, leaving 14 bases between the germline ends. Looked up from germline, CDR1 is MNHNS and CDR2 is SASEGT. The CDR3 totals 15 residues. CDR3 bases: TGTGCCAGCAGTGACCTGGCTAGGCCCGCAGATACGCAGTATTTT. This sequence encodes CASSDLARPADTQYF.

This clonotype was counted only a few times. The rearrangement links TRBV6-4 to TRBJ2-7; no definite D call. The J call may be wrong; the DNA end is better matched by TRBJ2-5. This CDR3 comprises 13 residues. Germline V lookup: CDR1 MRHNA, CDR2 SNTAGT. The CDR3: CASALTPRETQYF. The CDR3 region has the DNA TGTGCCAGCGCCTTAACCCCACGGGAGACCCAGTACTTC.

CDR3 loop: CASCQGAGIDTQYF. The CDR3 nucleotides read TGTGCCAGCTGCCAGGGGGCAGGGATAGATACGCAGTATTTT. J is TRBJ2-3 and V is TRBV6-5; 8 nucleotides agree with TRBD1. The CDR3 covers 14 residues. J was trimmed by 5 bases and V by 8 bases; bases with no gene match: 9. Germline CDR1 is MNHEY and CDR2 is SVGAGI.

The sample holds a few counts of this clonotype. The rearrangement uses TRBV11-3 and TRBJ2-1, with D unclear. The CDR3 is 15 residues long. V dropped 0 bases and J dropped 5 bases, with 11 bases sitting between them. Germline V gene data show CDR1 as SGHNT and CDR2 as YENEEA. The DNA for the CDR3 is TGTGCCAGCAGCTTAGATGCCGGTAGCCACAATGAGCAGTTCTTC. Its translation: CASSLDAGSHNEQFF. The full variable domain, in which reference TRBV11-3 and TRBJ2-1 provide the parts outside the CDR3, is EAGVVQSPRYKIIEKKQPVAFWCNPISGHNTLYWYLQNLGQGPELLIRYENEEAVDDSQLPKDRFSAERLKGVDSTLKIQPAELGDSAVYLCASSLDAGSHNEQFFGPGTRLTVL.

This clonotype has just a few counts. The chain employs TRBV7-8 and TRBJ2-3; D may correspond to TRBD1 or TRBD2 (7 bases each). Trimming left V 5 bases short and J 2 bases short, with 17 bases between. CDR1 SGHVS and CDR2 FQNEAQ come from the germline V gene. CDR3 length equals 16 residues. CDR3 DNA sequence: TGTGCCAGCAGCCCTAGGGGAGGGGGCACCACAGATACGCAGTATTTT. Amino acid sequence: CASSPRGGGTTDTQYF.

This clonotype came up a few times. This chain uses TRBV5-1 with TRBJ2-7, with TRBD1 matching 9 bases. CDR1 and CDR2 (germline): SGHRS, YFSETQ. V trimming: 5 bases; J trimming: 5 bases; junction bases outside the gene matches: 17. The CDR3 has 17 amino acids. In DNA form, the CDR3 reads TGCGCCAGCAGACCCTTACTGATCCGGGACAGGGACGACGAGCAGTACTTC. Translating it yields CASRPLLIRDRDDEQYF.

This chain uses TRBV3-1 with TRBJ2-7; D might be TRBD2 (6 bases). The CDR3 is made up of 18 amino acids. Germline V gene sequence: CDR1 LGHDT, CDR2 YNNKEL (reference sequence). V was pared by 3 bases and J by 5 bases, with 26 bases between. The CDR3 region is CASSQNSFGTAPGDEQYF. The CDR3 DNA reads TGTGCCAGCAGCCAGAACTCATTCGGGACTGCCCCAGGCGACGAGCAGTACTTC.

There are a few counts of this clonotype. The chain combines TRBV3-1 with TRBJ2-4; TRBD2 matches at 14 bases. The end of the DNA is better explained by TRBJ2-7, so the J call may be wrong. This CDR3 contains 16 residues. Germline V gene data show CDR1 as LGHDT and CDR2 as YNNKEL (reference sequence). This CDR3 reads CASSRTSGGLLYEQYF. The CDR3 DNA sequence: TGTGCCAGCAGTCGGACTAGCGGGGGGCTACTCTACGAGCAGTACTTC.

The chain uses TRBV19 and TRBJ1-2; D is unclear. Trimming took 3 bases from V and 2 from J, leaving 7 bases between them. The CDR3 runs 13 residues. Germline CDR1 reads LNHDA; CDR2 reads SQIVND (reference sequence). CDR3 DNA: TGTGCCAGTAGTATTGAACAGAACTATGGCTACACCTTC. Translated: CASSIEQNYGYTF.

The chain has TRBV16 and TRBJ2-1, with 7 nucleotides matching TRBD1. The CDR3 totals 16 residues. The V gene end was trimmed by 1 base and the J gene end by 5 bases; junction bases not matched to a gene: 8. Germline V gene lookup returns CDR1 KGHSY and CDR2 FQNENV. CDR3 sequence: CASSQWEGGFHNEQFF. CDR3 sequence (DNA): TGTGCCAGCAGCCAATGGGAAGGGGGCTTTCACAATGAGCAGTTCTTC.

This chain connects TRBV11-2 to TRBJ2-3; 7 positions match TRBD2. With 2 bases clipped from V and 4 bases from J, the junction kept 9 bases outside the gene matches. The CDR3 runs 16 residues. Per germline, CDR1 SGHAT and CDR2 FQNNGV. CDR3 protein: CASSLPRVGRADTQYF. In DNA form, the CDR3 reads TGTGCCAGCAGCTTACCTCGGGTGGGGAGGGCAGATACGCAGTATTTT.

This clonotype was found once. The V call is TRBV6-2 or TRBV6-3, the J call TRBJ2-7; 8 nucleotides align to TRBD2. CDR1 and CDR2 (germline): MNHEY, SVGEGT. CDR3 length equals 15 residues. The trim removed 6 bases at V and 0 bases at J, leaving 7 bases unmatched. The CDR3 region is CASRVAGHDSYEQYF. CDR3 coding DNA: TGTGCCAGCAGGGTAGCGGGGCACGACTCCTACGAGCAGTACTTC.

This clonotype was found many times. This chain uses TRBV29-1 with TRBJ2-5; TRBD1 or TRBD2 may be the D gene (5 bases each). The CDR3 totals 11 residues. The V gene lost 7 bases and the J gene lost 1 base, with 7 bases spanning the gap. CDR1 is SQVTM, CDR2 ANQGSEA, per germline. CDR3 DNA sequence: TGCAGCGGGGGGATCCAAGAGACCCAGTACTTC. This codes for CSGGIQETQYF.

This clonotype was observed a handful of times. The genes are TRBV6-1 and TRBJ1-2; D is uncertain. CDR3 size: 16 residues. Per germline, CDR1 MNHNS and CDR2 SASEGT. The V and J ends lost 6 bases and 1 base respectively, with 18 bases between them. The CDR3, as DNA: TGTGCCAGCAGAACCAACCCCGGACCCATTAACTATGGCTACACCTTC. Translation: CASRTNPGPINYGYTF.

This clonotype was found a few times. The chain uses TRBV28 and TRBJ2-3; D gene uncertain. The length of the CDR3 is 14 residues. From germline, CDR1 is MDHEN and CDR2 SYDVKM. V was trimmed by 0 bases and J by 0 bases, leaving 4 bases between them. CDR3 residues: CASSLWDSTDTQYF. The CDR3 DNA reads as TGTGCCAGCAGTTTATGGGATAGCACAGATACGCAGTATTTT.